One and the same sample provided the 22 T cell receptor beta chains below, sequenced in a study of beta chain features in type 1 diabetes. Every bit of the isolated RNA underwent reverse transcription, so sequencing read expressed TCRB transcripts. The protocol was immunoSEQ multiplex PCR, while the TCRdb copy is restricted to in-frame clones and leaves out a portion. The table includes fewer than 200,000 clones, about 13% detected once. The sequenced sample consisted of central memory CD4+ T cells from blood. The receptors here all came from a woman younger than 35 in good health.

The J gene is TRBJ1-2, the V gene TRBV14; the D is unclear. Trimming took off 1 base at V and 5 bases at J, with 17 bases between the two ends. From germline, CDR1 is SGHDN and CDR2 FVKESK. The CDR3 covers 16 residues. Here the CDR3 DNA reads TGTGCCAGCAGCCAAGGTTTAGATTACAGATCTTATGGCTACACCTTC. It translates to CASSQGLDYRSYGYTF. Full variable domain (remainder filled in from reference TRBV14 and TRBJ1-2): EAGVTQFPSHSVIEKGQTVTLRCDPISGHDNLYWYRRVMGKEIKFLLHFVKESKQDESGMPNNRFLAERTGGTYSTLKVQPAELEDSGVYFCASSQGLDYRSYGYTFGSGTRLTVV.

The rearrangement uses TRBV7-2 and TRBJ2-7; 7 bases line up with TRBD1. The germline CDR1 and CDR2 sequences are SGHTA and FQGNSA. The V gene end was trimmed by 5 bases and the J gene end by 5 bases; junction bases not matched to a gene: 9. The CDR3 is made up of 14 amino acids. The chain's CDR3 is CASSDRVGLNEQYF. CDR3 DNA sequence: TGTGCCAGCAGCGACAGGGTCGGATTGAACGAGCAGTACTTC.

CDR3 region: CSVEGGTRDGPDTQYF. DNA for the CDR3: TGCAGCGTTGAAGGCGGGACTAGAGATGGTCCGGATACGCAGTATTTT. This sequence joins TRBV29-1 and TRBJ2-3; 8 positions agree with TRBD2. The CDR3 is made up of 16 amino acids. Germline values: CDR1 SQVTM, CDR2 ANQGSEA. V gave up 1 base and J gave up 6 bases; unmatched junction bases: 12.

This clone appeared a single time. This chain uses TRBV2 with TRBJ1-1; possibly TRBD1 for D (6 bases). Germline-derived CDR1 and CDR2 are SNHLY and FYNNEI. V was trimmed by 6 bases and J by 1 base, leaving 9 bases between them. This CDR3 is 13 amino acids long. CDR3 DNA: TGTGCCAGCAGGGGGGACACGAACACTGAAGCTTTCTTT. This encodes CASRGDTNTEAFF.

The rearrangement joins TRBV4-3 to TRBJ2-3, with 11 bases that match TRBD2. CDR1 and CDR2 from the germline V gene are LGHNA and YSLEER. The CDR3 sequence is 19 residues long. The ends lost 3 bases at V and 2 bases at J; junction bases unmatched: 13. DNA for the CDR3: TGCGCCAGCAGCCAGGCTCCCGGGACTAGCGGAGGGATCACAGATACGCAGTATTTT. Its protein product is CASSQAPGTSGGITDTQYF.

The CDR3 DNA reads TGTGCCTGGAGTGTAGACAGATTGAACACTGAAGCTTTCTTT. It specifies CAWSVDRLNTEAFF. The gene calls are TRBV30 and TRBJ1-1; weak D call: TRBD1 (5 bases). The germline gives CDR1 GTSNPN, CDR2 SVGIG (reference sequence). This CDR3 has 14 amino acids. V was cut by 0 bases and J by 0 bases, with 8 bases left in between.

In this sample, this clone turned up a few times. J is TRBJ2-3 and V is TRBV29-1; 10 nucleotides align to TRBD2. This CDR3 is built from 15 residues. V gave up 4 bases and J gave up 3 bases; unmatched junction bases: 7. Germline V CDR1 and CDR2: SQVTM, ANQGSEA. The chain's CDR3 is CSVVRTSGATDTQYF. CDR3 nucleotides: TGCAGCGTTGTCCGGACTAGCGGCGCGACAGATACGCAGTATTTT.

This clone has more than one count but fewer than ten. The chain is built from TRBV30 and TRBJ1-1; tentative D call: TRBD1 (6 bases). This CDR3 is built from 16 residues. V lost 0 bases and J lost 0, with 14 bases in between. CDR1 is GTSNPN and CDR2 is SVGIG in the germline V gene (reference sequence). As DNA, the CDR3 is TGTGCCTGGAGTGTTAAGGGGGTCATAATGAACACTGAAGCTTTCTTT. Translation gives CAWSVKGVIMNTEAFF.

This clone was seen many times. The gene calls are TRBV7-2 and TRBJ2-5; 7 bases match TRBD2. Losses at the gene ends were 1 base for V and 5 bases for J; bases not matched to a gene: 4. Germline CDR1 is SGHTA and CDR2 is FQGNSA. The CDR3 contains 14 residues. The CDR3 protein is CASSLGGLSETQYF. The CDR3, as DNA: TGTGCCAGCAGCTTAGGGGGACTATCGGAGACCCAGTACTTC.

The V call is TRBV28, the J call TRBJ1-1; D unresolved. The CDR3 extends over 16 amino acids. V dropped 7 bases and J dropped 0 bases, with 18 bases sitting between them. CDR1 is MDHEN, CDR2 SYDVKM, per germline. CDR3 sequence reads: CASTSAWRLMNTEAFF. CDR3 in DNA: TGTGCCAGCACCTCGGCCTGGAGGCTCATGAACACTGAAGCTTTCTTT.

The V gene is TRBV7-8, the J gene TRBJ1-1, with D tentatively TRBD1 (6 bases). Germline V gives CDR1 SGHVS, CDR2 FQNEAQ. V lost 5 bases to trimming and J lost 8 bases, with 15 bases between them. The CDR3 spans 13 residues. The CDR3 coding sequence is TGTGCCAGCAGCCACCGGGAGGGGGGAGAAGCTTTCTTT. Protein: CASSHREGGEAFF.

This clone came up a few times. The chain recombines TRBV5-1 with TRBJ2-1; D is ambiguous. The CDR3 sequence is 16 residues long. The germline V gene encodes CDR1 SGHRS and CDR2 YFSETQ. V lost 0 bases to trimming and J lost 0 bases, with 10 bases between them. As DNA, the CDR3 is TGCGCCAGCAGCTTGGGAGTCTTTAGCTCCTACAATGAGCAGTTCTTC. This sequence encodes CASSLGVFSSYNEQFF.

This clone was detected only a few times. The chain has TRBV18 and TRBJ2-7, with 10 bases identical to TRBD1. This CDR3 region has 16 residues. Germline loops: CDR1 KGHSH, CDR2 LQKENI. Germline trimming cut 0 bases from V and 3 bases from J; bases unmatched to any gene: 5. CDR3 sequence reads: CASSPPDRGKVYEQYF. The CDR3 nucleotides read TGTGCCAGCTCACCACCGGACAGGGGGAAGGTCTACGAGCAGTACTTC.

The V and J genes are TRBV7-3 and TRBJ2-5; D gene ambiguous. The germline V and J ends were trimmed by 3 bases and 5 bases, with 7 bases remaining between them. CDR3 length: 12 residues. Germline V lookup: CDR1 SGHTA, CDR2 FQGTGA. The CDR3 is CASSFLRETQYF. In DNA, the CDR3 is TGTGCCAGCAGCTTCCTCAGGGAGACCCAGTACTTC.

This clone has just a few counts. The chain couples TRBV7-8 to TRBJ2-7, with D tentatively TRBD2 (6 bases). CDR3 length equals 15 residues. Trimming stripped 5 bases from V and 8 bases from J, with 22 bases between. The germline V gene has CDR1 SGHVS and CDR2 FQNEAQ. In nucleotides, the CDR3 is TGTGCCAGCAGCCCAGGAAGGGGCGTAGCGGCCCAGCAGTACTTC. Protein product: CASSPGRGVAAQQYF.

The CDR3 loop is CASSLGRQGRAFF. In nucleotides, the CDR3 is TGTGCCAGCAGCTTAGGGCGACAGGGGCGAGCTTTCTTT. The rearrangement uses TRBV7-2 and TRBJ1-1, with TRBD1 matching over 8 bases. There are 13 residues in the CDR3. V dropped 1 base and J dropped 10; count of bases not matched to a gene: 5. Germline V CDR1 and CDR2: SGHTA, FQGNSA.

The chain has TRBV2 and TRBJ1-2; D not resolved. The V and J ends lost 2 bases and 5 bases respectively, with 6 bases between them. Germline V CDR1 and CDR2: SNHLY, FYNNEI. There are 12 residues in the CDR3. DNA of the CDR3: TGTGCCAGCAGTGAACGTCCTTATGGCTACACCTTC. Translated: CASSERPYGYTF.

The chain combines TRBV2 with TRBJ2-7, with a possible D match to TRBD2 (5 bases). The germline V and J ends were trimmed by 4 bases and 7 bases, with 11 bases remaining between them. The CDR3 is 12 residues long. Germline-derived CDR1 and CDR2 are SNHLY and FYNNEI. The CDR3 bases are TGTGCCAGCAGTGGCCTAACTAGAGAGCAGTACTTC. This codes for CASSGLTREQYF. The complete variable domain, with remaining parts taken from reference TRBV2 and TRBJ2-7, reads EPEVTQTPSHQVTQMGQEVILRCVPISNHLYFYWYRQILGQKVEFLVSFYNNEISEKSEIFDDQFSVERPDGSNFTLKIRSTKLEDSAMYFCASSGLTREQYFGPGTRLTVT.

The genes are TRBV6-5 and TRBJ1-1; D uncertain. This CDR3 spans 12 amino acids. Trimming stripped 4 bases from V and 2 bases from J, with 5 bases between. CDR1 and CDR2 (germline): MNHEY, SVGAGI. In DNA form, the CDR3 reads TGTGCCAGCAGTTTCACTAACACTGAAGCTTTCTTT. Its translation: CASSFTNTEAFF.

The chain has TRBV7-9 and TRBJ2-1, with D possibly matching TRBD1 (6 bases). Trimming pared 6 bases from V and 8 bases from J, leaving 14 bases between. The CDR3 has 13 amino acids. Looked up from germline, CDR1 is SEHNR and CDR2 is FQNEAQ (reference sequence). CDR3 loop: CASRGQILDEQFF. As DNA, the CDR3 is TGTGCCAGCAGAGGACAGATTCTCGATGAGCAGTTCTTC.

The rearrangement joins TRBV13 to TRBJ1-3, with 9 bases aligning to TRBD1. The V segment lost 5 bases and the J segment 0 bases; nucleotides outside the gene matches: 23. The CDR3 totals 22 residues. CDR1 is PRHDT, CDR2 FYEKMQ, per germline (reference sequence). CDR3 in DNA: TGTGCCAGCAGCACTCGGGCCCTTCCGGGACAGGGAAGTTTTATCTCTGGAAACACCATATATTTT. As protein: CASSTRALPGQGSFISGNTIYF.

A few counts support this clone. The chain is built from TRBV7-9 and TRBJ2-1; 12 bases agree with TRBD2. CDR1 and CDR2 from the germline V gene are SEHNR and FQNEAQ (reference sequence). The CDR3 is 16 residues long. The ends lost 0 bases at V and 8 bases at J; junction bases unmatched: 5. DNA for the CDR3: TGTGCCAGCAGCTTAGCGACTAGCGGGAGAGTGGATGAGCAGTTCTTC. Translating gives CASSLATSGRVDEQFF.